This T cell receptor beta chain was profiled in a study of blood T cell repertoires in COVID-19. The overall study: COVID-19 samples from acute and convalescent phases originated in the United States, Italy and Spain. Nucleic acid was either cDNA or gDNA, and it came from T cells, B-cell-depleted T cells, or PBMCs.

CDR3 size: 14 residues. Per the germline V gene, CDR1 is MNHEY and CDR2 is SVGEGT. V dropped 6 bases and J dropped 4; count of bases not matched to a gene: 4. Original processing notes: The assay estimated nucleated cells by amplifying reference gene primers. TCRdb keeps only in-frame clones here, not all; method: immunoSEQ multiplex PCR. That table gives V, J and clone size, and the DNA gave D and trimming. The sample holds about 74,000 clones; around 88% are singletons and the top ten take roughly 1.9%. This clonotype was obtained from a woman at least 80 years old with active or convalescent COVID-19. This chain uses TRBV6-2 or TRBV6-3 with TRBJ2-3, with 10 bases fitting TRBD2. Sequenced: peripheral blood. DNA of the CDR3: TGTGCCAGCAGCCTAGCGGGAGCAGCAGATACGCAGTATTTT. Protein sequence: CASSLAGAADTQYF.